Reported below is one T cell receptor (beta chain). Exclusion applied to patients with autoimmune disease history or systemic immunosuppression. CDR3 length equals 14 residues. Trimming took 4 bases from V and 4 from J; bases not matched to a gene: 1. Germline CDR1 MDHEN, CDR2 SYDVKM. This specimen comes from a study of OX40 agonist ivuxolimab in advanced cancers. About the research overall: Dose-escalation subjects each had hepatocellular carcinoma, melanoma, renal cell or head and neck cancer.

The data were produced by immunoSEQ multiplex PCR, yet TCRdb's version contains in-frame clones alone and is incomplete. The data hold approximately 79,000 clones, with 85% observed a single time. This clonotype was obtained from an adult with an advanced solid tumor such as melanoma, head and neck, liver or kidney cancer. The chain joins TRBV28 to TRBJ1-4; 9 bases are shared with TRBD1. Sample: CD4+ or CD8+ T cells sorted from blood, taken in a trial of the OX40 agonist ivuxolimab. The CDR3, as DNA: TGTGCCAGCAGTTGGGACAGGGTTAATGAAAAACTGTTTTTT. Translation gives CASSWDRVNEKLFF.